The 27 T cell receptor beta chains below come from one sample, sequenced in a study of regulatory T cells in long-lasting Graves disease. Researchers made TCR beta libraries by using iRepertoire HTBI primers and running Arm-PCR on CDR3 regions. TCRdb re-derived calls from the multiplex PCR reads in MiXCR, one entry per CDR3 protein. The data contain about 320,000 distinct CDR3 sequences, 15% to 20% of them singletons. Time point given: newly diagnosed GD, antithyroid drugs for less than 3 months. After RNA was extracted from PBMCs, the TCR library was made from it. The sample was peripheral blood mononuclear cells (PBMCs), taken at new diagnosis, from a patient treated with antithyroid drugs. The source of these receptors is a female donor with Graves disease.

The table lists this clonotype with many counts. CDR3 amino acids: CASSWAGLAGGELFF. The CDR3 nucleotides are TGTGCCAGCAGCTGGGCGGGACTAGCGGGCGGGGAGCTGTTTTTT. The rearrangement joins TRBV5-6 to TRBJ2-2; 12 bases fit TRBD2. Unmatched junction bases numbered 4, after V lost 3 bases and J lost 7 bases. The CDR3 is 15 amino acids. Germline V gene sequence: CDR1 SGHDT, CDR2 YYEEEE.

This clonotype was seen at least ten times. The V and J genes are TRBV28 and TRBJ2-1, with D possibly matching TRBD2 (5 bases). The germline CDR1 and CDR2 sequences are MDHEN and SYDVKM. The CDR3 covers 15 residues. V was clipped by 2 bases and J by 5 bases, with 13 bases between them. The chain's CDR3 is CASSLVWSGDNEQFF. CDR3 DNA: TGTGCCAGCAGTTTAGTCTGGAGCGGCGACAATGAGCAGTTCTTC.

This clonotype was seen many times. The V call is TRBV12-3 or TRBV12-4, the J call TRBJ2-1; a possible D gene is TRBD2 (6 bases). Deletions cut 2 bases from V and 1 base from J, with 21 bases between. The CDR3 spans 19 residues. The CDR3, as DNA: TGTGCCAGCAGTTTAAGGGTCCCTCTGCGGGGCACTTCCTACAATGAGCAGTTCTTC. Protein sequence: CASSLRVPLRGTSYNEQFF.

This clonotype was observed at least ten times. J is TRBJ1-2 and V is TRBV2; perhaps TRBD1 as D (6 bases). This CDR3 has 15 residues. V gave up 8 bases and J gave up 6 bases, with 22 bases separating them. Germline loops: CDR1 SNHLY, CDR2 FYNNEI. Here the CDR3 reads CASAGALGVFHGYTF. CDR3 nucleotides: TGTGCCAGCGCGGGGGCACTGGGAGTCTTTCATGGCTACACCTTC.

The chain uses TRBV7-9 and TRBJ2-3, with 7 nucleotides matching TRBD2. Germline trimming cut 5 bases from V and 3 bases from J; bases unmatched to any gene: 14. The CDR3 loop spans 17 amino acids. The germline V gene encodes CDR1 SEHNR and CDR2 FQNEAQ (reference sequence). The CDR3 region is CASSPDPGGRGTDTQYF. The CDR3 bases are TGTGCCAGCAGCCCCGACCCAGGCGGGAGAGGTACAGATACGCAGTATTTT.

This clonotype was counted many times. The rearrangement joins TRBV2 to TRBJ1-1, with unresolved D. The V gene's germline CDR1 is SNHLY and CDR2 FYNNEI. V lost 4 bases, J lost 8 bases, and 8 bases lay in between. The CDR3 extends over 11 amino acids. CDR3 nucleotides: TGTGCCAGCAGTGTGGAGGGCGAAGCTTTCTTT. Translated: CASSVEGEAFF.

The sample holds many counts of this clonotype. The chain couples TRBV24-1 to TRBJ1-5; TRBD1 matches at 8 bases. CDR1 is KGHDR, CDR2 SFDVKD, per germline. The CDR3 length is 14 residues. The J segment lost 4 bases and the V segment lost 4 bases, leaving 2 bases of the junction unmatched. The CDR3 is CATSEGQVNQPQHF. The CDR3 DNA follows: TGTGCCACCAGTGAGGGACAGGTGAATCAGCCCCAGCATTTT.

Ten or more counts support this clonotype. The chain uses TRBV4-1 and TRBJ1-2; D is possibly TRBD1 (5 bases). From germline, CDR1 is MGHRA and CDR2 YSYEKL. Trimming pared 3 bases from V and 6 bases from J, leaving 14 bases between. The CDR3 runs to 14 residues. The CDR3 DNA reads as TGCGCCAGCAGCCACCCGGCCGGGGCGGATGGCTACACCTTC. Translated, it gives CASSHPAGADGYTF.

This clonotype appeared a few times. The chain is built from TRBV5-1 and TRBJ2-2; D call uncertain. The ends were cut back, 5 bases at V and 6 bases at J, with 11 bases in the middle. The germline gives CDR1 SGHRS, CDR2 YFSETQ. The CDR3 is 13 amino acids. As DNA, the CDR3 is TGCGCCAGCAGTTCTCCCGTGTCCGGGGAGCTGTTTTTT. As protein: CASSSPVSGELFF.

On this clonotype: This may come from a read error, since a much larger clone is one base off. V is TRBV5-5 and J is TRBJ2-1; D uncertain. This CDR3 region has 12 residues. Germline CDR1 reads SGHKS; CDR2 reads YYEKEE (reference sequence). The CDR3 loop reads CASTDAYNEQCF. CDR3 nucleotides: TGTGCCAGCACGGACGCCTACAATGAGCAGTGCTTC.

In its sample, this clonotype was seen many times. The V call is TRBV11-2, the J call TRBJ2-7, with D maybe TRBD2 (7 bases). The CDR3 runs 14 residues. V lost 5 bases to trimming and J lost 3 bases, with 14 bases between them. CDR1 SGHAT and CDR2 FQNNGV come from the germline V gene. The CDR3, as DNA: TGTGCCAGCAGCGGGGGGGGCAAGTACTACGAGCAGTACTTC. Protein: CASSGGGKYYEQYF.

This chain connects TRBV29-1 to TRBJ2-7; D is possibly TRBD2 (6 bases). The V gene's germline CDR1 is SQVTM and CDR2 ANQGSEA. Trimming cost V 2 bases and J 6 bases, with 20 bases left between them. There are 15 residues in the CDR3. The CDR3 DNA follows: TGCAGCGTTGAACGGCAGGGCGGGACCTCCCGCGAGCAGTACTTC. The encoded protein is CSVERQGGTSREQYF.

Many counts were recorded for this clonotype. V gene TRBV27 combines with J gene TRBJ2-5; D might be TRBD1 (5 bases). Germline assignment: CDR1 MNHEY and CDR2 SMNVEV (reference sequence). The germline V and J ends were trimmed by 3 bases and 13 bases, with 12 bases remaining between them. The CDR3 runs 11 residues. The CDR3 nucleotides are TGTGCCAGCAGTTTCTCAGGGATCGTGTACTTC. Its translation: CASSFSGIVYF.

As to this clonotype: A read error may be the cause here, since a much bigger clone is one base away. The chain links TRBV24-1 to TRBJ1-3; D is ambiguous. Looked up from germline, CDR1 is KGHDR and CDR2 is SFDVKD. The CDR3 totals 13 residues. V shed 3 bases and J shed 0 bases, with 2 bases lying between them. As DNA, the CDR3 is TGTGCCACCAGTGATGGCTCTGGAAACACCATATATTTT. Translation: CATSDGSGNTIYF.

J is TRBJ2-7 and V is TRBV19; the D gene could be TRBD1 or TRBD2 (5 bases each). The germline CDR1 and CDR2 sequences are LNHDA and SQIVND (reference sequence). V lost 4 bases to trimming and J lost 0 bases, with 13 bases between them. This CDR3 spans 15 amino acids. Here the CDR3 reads CASSTRGMSSYEQYF. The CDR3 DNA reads TGTGCCAGTAGTACCCGGGGCATGAGCTCCTACGAGCAGTACTTC.

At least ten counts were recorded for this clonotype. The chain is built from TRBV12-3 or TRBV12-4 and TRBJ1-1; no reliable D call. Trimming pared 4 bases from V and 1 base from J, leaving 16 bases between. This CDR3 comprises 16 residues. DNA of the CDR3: TGTGCCAGCAGTTCAGAACTTAGAAACGGGAACACTGAAGCTTTCTTT. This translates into CASSSELRNGNTEAFF.

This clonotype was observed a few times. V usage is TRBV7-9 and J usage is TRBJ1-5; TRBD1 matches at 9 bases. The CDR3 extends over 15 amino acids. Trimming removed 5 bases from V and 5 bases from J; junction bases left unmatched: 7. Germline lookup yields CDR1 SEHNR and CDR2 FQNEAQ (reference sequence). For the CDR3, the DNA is TGTGCCAGCAGCCCAGATCGGACAGGGGATCAGCCCCAGCATTTT. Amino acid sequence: CASSPDRTGDQPQHF.

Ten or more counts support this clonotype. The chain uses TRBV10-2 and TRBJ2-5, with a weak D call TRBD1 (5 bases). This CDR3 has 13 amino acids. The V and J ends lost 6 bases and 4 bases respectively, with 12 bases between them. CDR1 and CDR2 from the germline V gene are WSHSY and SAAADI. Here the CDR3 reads CASRKGWGETQYF. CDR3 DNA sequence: TGCGCCAGCAGGAAGGGGTGGGGAGAGACCCAGTACTTC.

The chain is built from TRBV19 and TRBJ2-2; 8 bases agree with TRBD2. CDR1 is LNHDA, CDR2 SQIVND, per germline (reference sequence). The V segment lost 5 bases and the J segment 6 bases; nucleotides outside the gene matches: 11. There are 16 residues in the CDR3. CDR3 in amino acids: CASSASSGREPGELFF. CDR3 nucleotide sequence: TGTGCCAGTAGTGCCTCTAGCGGGCGGGAGCCCGGGGAGCTGTTTTTT.

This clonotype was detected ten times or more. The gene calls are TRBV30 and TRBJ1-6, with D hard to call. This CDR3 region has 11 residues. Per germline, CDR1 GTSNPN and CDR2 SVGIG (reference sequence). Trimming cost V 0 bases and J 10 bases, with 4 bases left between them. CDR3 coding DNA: TGTGCCTGGAGTGTCGACTCACCCCTCCACTTT. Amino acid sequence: CAWSVDSPLHF.

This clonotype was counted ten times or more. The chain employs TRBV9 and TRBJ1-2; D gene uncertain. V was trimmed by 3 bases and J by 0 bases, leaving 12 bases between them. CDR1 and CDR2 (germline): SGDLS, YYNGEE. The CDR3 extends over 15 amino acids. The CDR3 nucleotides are TGTGCCAGCAGCGCGGGCCGGCCCTCTAACTATGGCTACACCTTC. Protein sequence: CASSAGRPSNYGYTF.

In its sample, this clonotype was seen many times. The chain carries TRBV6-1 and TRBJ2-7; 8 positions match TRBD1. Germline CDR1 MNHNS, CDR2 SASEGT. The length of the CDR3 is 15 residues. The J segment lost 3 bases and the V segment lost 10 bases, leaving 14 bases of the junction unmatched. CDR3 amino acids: CATDRGGTGLYEQYF. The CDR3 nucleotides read TGTGCCACCGATAGGGGCGGGACAGGTCTCTACGAGCAGTACTTC.

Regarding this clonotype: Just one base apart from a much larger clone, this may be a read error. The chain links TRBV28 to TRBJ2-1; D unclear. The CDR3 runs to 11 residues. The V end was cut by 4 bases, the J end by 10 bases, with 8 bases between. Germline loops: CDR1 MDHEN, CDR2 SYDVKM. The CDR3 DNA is TGTGCCAGCAGTTCGCACTACGAGCAGTTCTTC. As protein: CASSSHYEQFF.

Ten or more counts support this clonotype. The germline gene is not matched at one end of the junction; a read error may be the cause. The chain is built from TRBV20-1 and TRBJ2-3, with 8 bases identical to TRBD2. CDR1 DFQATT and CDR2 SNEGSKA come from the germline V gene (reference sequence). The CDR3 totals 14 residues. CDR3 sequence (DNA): TGCAGTGGTAGACGGGGGGGGAGCACAGATACGCAGTATTTT. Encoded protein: CSGRRGGSTDTQYF.

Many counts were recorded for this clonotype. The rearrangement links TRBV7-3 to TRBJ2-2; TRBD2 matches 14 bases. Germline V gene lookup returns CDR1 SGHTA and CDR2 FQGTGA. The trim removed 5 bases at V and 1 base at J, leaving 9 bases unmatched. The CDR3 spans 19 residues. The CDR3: CASSPGTSGSWGNTGELFF. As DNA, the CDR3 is TGTGCCAGCAGCCCAGGGACTAGCGGGAGTTGGGGGAACACCGGGGAGCTGTTTTTT. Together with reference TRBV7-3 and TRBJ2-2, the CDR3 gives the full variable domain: GAGVSQTPSNKVTEKGKYVELRCDPISGHTALYWYRQSLGQGPEFLIYFQGTGAADDSGLPNDRFFAVRPEGSVSTLKIQRTERGDSAVYLCASSPGTSGSWGNTGELFFGEGSRLTVL.

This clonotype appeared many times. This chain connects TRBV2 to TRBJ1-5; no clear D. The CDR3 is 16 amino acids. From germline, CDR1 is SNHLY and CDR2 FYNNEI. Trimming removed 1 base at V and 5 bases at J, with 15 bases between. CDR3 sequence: CASSEVSVAEDQPQHF. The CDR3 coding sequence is TGTGCCAGCAGTGAAGTAAGCGTGGCAGAGGATCAGCCCCAGCATTTT.

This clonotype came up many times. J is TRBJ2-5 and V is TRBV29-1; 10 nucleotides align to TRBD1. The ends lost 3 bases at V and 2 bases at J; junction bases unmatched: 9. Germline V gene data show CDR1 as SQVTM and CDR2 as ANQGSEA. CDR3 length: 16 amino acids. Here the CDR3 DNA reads TGCAGCGTTGAGGGCCGACAGGGGGCTGCGCAAGAGACCCAGTACTTC. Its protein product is CSVEGRQGAAQETQYF.